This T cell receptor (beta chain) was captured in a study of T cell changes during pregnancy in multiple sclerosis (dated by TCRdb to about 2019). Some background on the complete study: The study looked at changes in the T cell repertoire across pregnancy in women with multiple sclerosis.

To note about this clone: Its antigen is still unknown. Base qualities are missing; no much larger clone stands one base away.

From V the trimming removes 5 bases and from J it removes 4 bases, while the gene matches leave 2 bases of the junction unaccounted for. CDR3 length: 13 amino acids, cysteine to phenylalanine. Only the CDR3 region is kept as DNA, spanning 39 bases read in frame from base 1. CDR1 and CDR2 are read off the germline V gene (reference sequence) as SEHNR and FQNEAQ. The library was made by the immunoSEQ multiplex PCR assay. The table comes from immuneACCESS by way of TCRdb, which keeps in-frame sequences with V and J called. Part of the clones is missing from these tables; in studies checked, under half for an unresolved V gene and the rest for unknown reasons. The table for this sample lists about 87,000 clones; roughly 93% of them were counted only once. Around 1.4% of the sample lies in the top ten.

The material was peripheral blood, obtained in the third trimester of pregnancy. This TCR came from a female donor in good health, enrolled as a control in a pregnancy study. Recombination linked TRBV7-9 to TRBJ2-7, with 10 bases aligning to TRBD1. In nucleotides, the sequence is TGTGCCAGCAGCCGGGACAGGGGTTACGAGCAGTACTTC. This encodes CASSRDRGYEQYF.